This T cell receptor (beta chain) is drawn from a study of T cells in Graves' hyperthyroidism and ophthalmopathy. Study conclusions and caveats: Among thyroid clonotypes expanded above 0.001, most also appeared in blood.

This clonotype was picked up a small number of times. What it binds is not known. Germline V gene data show CDR1 as SQVTM and CDR2 as ANQGSEA. The CDR3 extends over 13 amino acids. Trimming removed 8 bases from V and 0 bases from J, with 11 bases in between. Those patients with uncontrolled infection, other autoimmune disease, pregnancy or lactation were excluded. Fresh peripheral blood, about 9.9 ml, yielded the PBMCs. Researchers amplified the TCR beta CDR3 regions from RNA transcripts. The HTBI primer set served for first-round RT-PCR of the TCR CDR3. Each CDR3 protein gets one entry after TCRdb re-called the multiplex PCR reads with MiXCR. This table holds 350,000 to 400,000 distinct CDR3 sequences, under 15% found once.

This receptor was identified in a woman aged 25 to 45 with Graves' hyperthyroidism. The chain recombines TRBV29-1 with TRBJ2-1; perhaps TRBD1 as D (6 bases). Source material: blood. CDR3 amino acids: CSWQGLSYNEQFF. DNA for the CDR3: TGCAGCTGGCAGGGGCTCTCCTACAATGAGCAGTTCTTC.